The 23 T cell receptor beta chains listed next were all sequenced from one sample in a study of T cell responses to AZD1222 COVID-19 vaccine. Data came from immunoSEQ multiplex PCR; TCRdb stores just in-frame clones and leaves some out. This sample yields roughly 150,000 clones, of which under 95% are seen a single time; under 1.2% belongs to the top ten. The sample here was peripheral blood, taken 28 days after the second AZD1222 dose. These receptors all come from an adult who received the AZD1222 COVID-19 vaccine.

The chain joins TRBV6-1 to TRBJ1-1; D unresolved. The CDR3 is 14 residues long. Germline V gives CDR1 MNHNS, CDR2 SASEGT. The germline V and J ends were trimmed by 2 bases and 4 bases, with 11 bases remaining between them. CDR3 DNA: TGTGCCAGCAGTGAAAGGTCGGCGGTCACTGAAGCTTTCTTT. It translates to CASSERSAVTEAFF.

This clone has only one observation. The chain carries TRBV28 and TRBJ1-2; perhaps TRBD1 as D (5 bases). Germline V gives CDR1 MDHEN, CDR2 SYDVKM. V was cut by 10 bases and J by 2 bases, with 11 bases left in between. The CDR3 sequence is 12 residues long. The CDR3 here is CATPKGNYGYTF. CDR3 bases: TGTGCCACCCCCAAGGGGAACTATGGCTACACCTTC.

The rearrangement links TRBV12-3 or TRBV12-4 to TRBJ1-5; 8 positions agree with TRBD1. This CDR3 has 12 amino acids. Trimming took 6 bases from V and 8 from J; bases not matched to a gene: 3. The CDR3 DNA follows: TGTGCCAGCAGACAGGGGGGCGAGCCCCAGCATTTT. Translation: CASRQGGEPQHF.

V usage is TRBV6-5 and J usage is TRBJ1-4; the D is unclear. This CDR3 has 14 residues. Trimming pared 0 bases from V and 8 bases from J, leaving 10 bases between. The V gene's germline CDR1 is MNHEY and CDR2 SVGAGI. In DNA form, the CDR3 reads TGTGCCAGCAGTTACTCGACACGGGGAGAAAAACTGTTTTTT. Its protein is CASSYSTRGEKLFF.

This clone was observed a few times. The J gene is TRBJ2-3, the V gene TRBV5-8; no firm D call. The V gene's germline CDR1 is SGHTS and CDR2 YDEGEE. V was pared by 5 bases and J by 1 base, with 8 bases between. The CDR3 is 13 amino acids. The CDR3 region has the DNA TGTGCCAGCAGGGCCGTAGGCACAGATACGCAGTATTTT. Translation: CASRAVGTDTQYF. The variable domain in full, with the rest retrieved from reference TRBV5-8 and TRBJ2-3, is EAGVTQSPTHLIKTRGQQATLRCSPISGHTSVYWYQQALGLGLQFLLWYDEGEERNRGNFPPRFSGRQFPNYSSELNVNALELEDSALYLCASRAVGTDTQYFGPGTRLTVL.

The chain uses TRBV28 and TRBJ1-4; the D is unclear. Looked up from germline, CDR1 is MDHEN and CDR2 is SYDVKM. The CDR3 consists of 11 residues. With 3 bases removed from V and 9 bases from J, the gap between germline ends came to 5 bases. The CDR3 loop reads CASSFTQKLFF. The CDR3 DNA sequence: TGTGCCAGCAGTTTTACCCAAAAACTGTTTTTT.

The J gene is TRBJ1-3, the V gene TRBV11-2; D unresolved. The germline V gene encodes CDR1 SGHAT and CDR2 FQNNGV. Trimming removed 2 bases from V and 2 bases from J, with 19 bases in between. This CDR3 spans 18 amino acids. Here the CDR3 reads CASSLPGIGWPPGNTIYF. CDR3 sequence (DNA): TGTGCCAGCAGCTTACCCGGAATCGGGTGGCCTCCTGGAAACACCATATATTTT. Complete variable domain (other parts from reference TRBV11-2 and TRBJ1-3): EAGVAQSPRYKIIEKRQSVAFWCNPISGHATLYWYQQILGQGPKLLIQFQNNGVVDDSQLPKDRFSAERLKGVDSTLKIQPAKLEDSAVYLCASSLPGIGWPPGNTIYFGEGSWLTVV.

V usage is TRBV6-5 and J usage is TRBJ1-2; possibly TRBD1 for D (6 bases). The CDR3 extends over 12 amino acids. Germline CDR1 reads MNHEY; CDR2 reads SVGAGI. V lost 6 bases and J lost 2, with 7 bases in between. As DNA, the CDR3 is TGTGCCAGCAGGGACAGCAACTATGGCTACACCTTC. Amino acid sequence: CASRDSNYGYTF.

The V call is TRBV7-3, the J call TRBJ1-5, with TRBD1 matching 9 bases. Germline CDR1 and CDR2: SGHTA and FQGTGA. Trimming removed 8 bases from V and 7 bases from J; junction bases left unmatched: 18. This CDR3 spans 17 amino acids. The CDR3 reads CASLPDGTGRRDQPQHF. The CDR3 DNA sequence: TGTGCCAGCCTCCCCGACGGGACAGGGAGGCGGGACCAGCCCCAGCATTTT.

The V gene is TRBV5-4, the J gene TRBJ1-6, with D possibly matching TRBD1 (5 bases). CDR1 and CDR2 from the germline V gene are SGHNT and YYREEE (reference sequence). V shed 7 bases and J shed 3 bases, with 14 bases lying between them. The CDR3 sequence is 15 residues long. CDR3 DNA: TGTGCCAGCTCCATTTGGGGGATCTATAATTCACCCCTCCACTTT. Protein product: CASSIWGIYNSPLHF.

This chain joins TRBV7-6 and TRBJ1-2, with D maybe TRBD1 (6 bases). This CDR3 has 15 residues. Per the germline V gene, CDR1 is SGHVS and CDR2 is FNYEAQ. V was cut by 6 bases and J by 4 bases, with 18 bases left in between. The CDR3 spells CASSSQQGIGYGYTF. CDR3 DNA: TGTGCCAGCAGTAGTCAACAGGGTATTGGCTATGGCTACACCTTC.

The chain recombines TRBV4-1 with TRBJ1-2; D call uncertain. Germline CDR1 is MGHRA and CDR2 is YSYEKL. This CDR3 contains 16 residues. V gave up 3 bases and J gave up 4 bases, with 18 bases separating them. The CDR3 is CASSHPVEELSYGYTF. The CDR3 DNA is TGCGCCAGCAGCCACCCAGTGGAGGAACTGTCCTATGGCTACACCTTC.

The V call is TRBV2, the J call TRBJ1-4; D remains unclear. The CDR3 extends over 13 amino acids. CDR1 SNHLY and CDR2 FYNNEI come from the germline V gene. The V gene lost 7 bases and the J gene lost 5 bases, with 11 bases spanning the gap. CDR3 in amino acids: CASNPGRNEKLFF. In nucleotides, the CDR3 is TGTGCCAGCAACCCGGGTAGAAATGAAAAACTGTTTTTT.

J is TRBJ1-5 and V is TRBV27; TRBD1 is a possible D gene (5 bases). The CDR3 sequence is 15 residues long. V dropped 2 bases and J dropped 7 bases, with 15 bases sitting between them. The germline V gene has CDR1 MNHEY and CDR2 SMNVEV (reference sequence). CDR3 bases: TGTGCCAGCAGTTTAACATCAGGGTGGAACCAGCCCCAGCATTTT. This gives the protein CASSLTSGWNQPQHF.

Only one count was recorded for this clone. The genes are TRBV30 and TRBJ1-6; 12 bases fit TRBD1. The CDR3 runs to 17 residues. V shed 6 bases and J 0 bases; nucleotides not matched to a gene: 6. In germline, CDR1 is GTSNPN, CDR2 SVGIG (reference sequence). The DNA of the CDR3 is TGTGCCTGCCCGGGACAGGGGGCAAGCTCCTATAATTCACCCCTCCACTTT. It codes for CACPGQGASSYNSPLHF.

This rearrangement joins TRBV27 to TRBJ1-1; D possibly corresponds to TRBD1 (5 bases). The CDR3 runs 14 residues. Germline CDR1 reads MNHEY; CDR2 reads SMNVEV (reference sequence). Between the trimmed V and J ends, which lost 3 bases and 4 bases, there was a span of 12 bases. CDR3 region: CASSFGGLGTEAFF. The CDR3 DNA reads as TGTGCCAGCAGTTTTGGGGGTTTGGGCACTGAAGCTTTCTTT.

The V gene is TRBV12-3 or TRBV12-4, the J gene TRBJ1-1; 10 positions agree with TRBD1. Germline trimming cut 6 bases from V and 10 bases from J; bases unmatched to any gene: 5. This CDR3 is 12 amino acids long. CDR3 bases: TGTGCCAGCAGCGGGACAGGGGATAGAGCTTTCTTT. Translated, it gives CASSGTGDRAFF.

This chain connects TRBV6-1 to TRBJ2-3, with D possibly TRBD2 on 5 matching bases. Trimming took 0 bases from V and 2 from J, leaving 9 bases between them. CDR1 is MNHNS and CDR2 is SASEGT in the germline V gene. The CDR3 has 15 residues. CDR3 loop: CASSEAVEATDTQYF. In DNA form, the CDR3 reads TGTGCCAGCAGTGAAGCCGTGGAGGCCACAGATACGCAGTATTTT.

CDR3 protein: CATRAFNEQFF. The DNA of the CDR3 is TGTGCCACCAGGGCTTTCAATGAGCAGTTCTTC. The gene calls are TRBV6-5 and TRBJ2-1, with D perhaps TRBD1 (5 bases). The length of the CDR3 is 11 residues. Germline CDR1 reads MNHEY; CDR2 reads SVGAGI. V lost 10 bases to trimming and J lost 6 bases, with 10 bases between them.

The genes are TRBV11-2 and TRBJ1-6, with 7 bases aligning to TRBD1. V lost 4 bases to trimming and J lost 5 bases; unmatched junction nucleotides: 2. The length of the CDR3 is 14 residues. The germline gives CDR1 SGHAT, CDR2 FQNNGV. CDR3 nucleotide sequence: TGTGCCAGCAGCTCCCAGGGGGATAATTCACCCCTCCACTTT. Protein product: CASSSQGDNSPLHF.

The chain couples TRBV2 to TRBJ1-5; D possibly corresponds to TRBD1 (5 bases). Germline-derived CDR1 and CDR2 are SNHLY and FYNNEI. Trimming left V 10 bases short and J 7 bases short, with 14 bases between. The CDR3 is 12 residues long. DNA of the CDR3: TGTGCCACCCAGGGTTCTGGCCAGCCCCAGCATTTT. Its translation is CATQGSGQPQHF.

The V gene is TRBV18, the J gene TRBJ2-2, with TRBD1 identical over 9 bases. In germline, CDR1 is KGHSH, CDR2 LQKENI. V was clipped by 8 bases and J by 6 bases; unmatched bases: 7. CDR3 size: 14 residues. This CDR3 is CASTRTGDPGELFF. The CDR3 bases are TGTGCCAGCACCCGGACAGGGGACCCCGGGGAGCTGTTTTTT.

The rearrangement uses TRBV10-3 and TRBJ1-4; D possibly corresponds to TRBD1 (6 bases). The CDR3 has 12 amino acids. Germline V gives CDR1 ENHRY, CDR2 SYGVKD. V lost 10 bases to trimming and J lost 5 bases, with 11 bases between them. CDR3 region: CATQDRNEKLFF. The CDR3 coding sequence is TGTGCCACCCAAGACAGGAATGAAAAACTGTTTTTT.